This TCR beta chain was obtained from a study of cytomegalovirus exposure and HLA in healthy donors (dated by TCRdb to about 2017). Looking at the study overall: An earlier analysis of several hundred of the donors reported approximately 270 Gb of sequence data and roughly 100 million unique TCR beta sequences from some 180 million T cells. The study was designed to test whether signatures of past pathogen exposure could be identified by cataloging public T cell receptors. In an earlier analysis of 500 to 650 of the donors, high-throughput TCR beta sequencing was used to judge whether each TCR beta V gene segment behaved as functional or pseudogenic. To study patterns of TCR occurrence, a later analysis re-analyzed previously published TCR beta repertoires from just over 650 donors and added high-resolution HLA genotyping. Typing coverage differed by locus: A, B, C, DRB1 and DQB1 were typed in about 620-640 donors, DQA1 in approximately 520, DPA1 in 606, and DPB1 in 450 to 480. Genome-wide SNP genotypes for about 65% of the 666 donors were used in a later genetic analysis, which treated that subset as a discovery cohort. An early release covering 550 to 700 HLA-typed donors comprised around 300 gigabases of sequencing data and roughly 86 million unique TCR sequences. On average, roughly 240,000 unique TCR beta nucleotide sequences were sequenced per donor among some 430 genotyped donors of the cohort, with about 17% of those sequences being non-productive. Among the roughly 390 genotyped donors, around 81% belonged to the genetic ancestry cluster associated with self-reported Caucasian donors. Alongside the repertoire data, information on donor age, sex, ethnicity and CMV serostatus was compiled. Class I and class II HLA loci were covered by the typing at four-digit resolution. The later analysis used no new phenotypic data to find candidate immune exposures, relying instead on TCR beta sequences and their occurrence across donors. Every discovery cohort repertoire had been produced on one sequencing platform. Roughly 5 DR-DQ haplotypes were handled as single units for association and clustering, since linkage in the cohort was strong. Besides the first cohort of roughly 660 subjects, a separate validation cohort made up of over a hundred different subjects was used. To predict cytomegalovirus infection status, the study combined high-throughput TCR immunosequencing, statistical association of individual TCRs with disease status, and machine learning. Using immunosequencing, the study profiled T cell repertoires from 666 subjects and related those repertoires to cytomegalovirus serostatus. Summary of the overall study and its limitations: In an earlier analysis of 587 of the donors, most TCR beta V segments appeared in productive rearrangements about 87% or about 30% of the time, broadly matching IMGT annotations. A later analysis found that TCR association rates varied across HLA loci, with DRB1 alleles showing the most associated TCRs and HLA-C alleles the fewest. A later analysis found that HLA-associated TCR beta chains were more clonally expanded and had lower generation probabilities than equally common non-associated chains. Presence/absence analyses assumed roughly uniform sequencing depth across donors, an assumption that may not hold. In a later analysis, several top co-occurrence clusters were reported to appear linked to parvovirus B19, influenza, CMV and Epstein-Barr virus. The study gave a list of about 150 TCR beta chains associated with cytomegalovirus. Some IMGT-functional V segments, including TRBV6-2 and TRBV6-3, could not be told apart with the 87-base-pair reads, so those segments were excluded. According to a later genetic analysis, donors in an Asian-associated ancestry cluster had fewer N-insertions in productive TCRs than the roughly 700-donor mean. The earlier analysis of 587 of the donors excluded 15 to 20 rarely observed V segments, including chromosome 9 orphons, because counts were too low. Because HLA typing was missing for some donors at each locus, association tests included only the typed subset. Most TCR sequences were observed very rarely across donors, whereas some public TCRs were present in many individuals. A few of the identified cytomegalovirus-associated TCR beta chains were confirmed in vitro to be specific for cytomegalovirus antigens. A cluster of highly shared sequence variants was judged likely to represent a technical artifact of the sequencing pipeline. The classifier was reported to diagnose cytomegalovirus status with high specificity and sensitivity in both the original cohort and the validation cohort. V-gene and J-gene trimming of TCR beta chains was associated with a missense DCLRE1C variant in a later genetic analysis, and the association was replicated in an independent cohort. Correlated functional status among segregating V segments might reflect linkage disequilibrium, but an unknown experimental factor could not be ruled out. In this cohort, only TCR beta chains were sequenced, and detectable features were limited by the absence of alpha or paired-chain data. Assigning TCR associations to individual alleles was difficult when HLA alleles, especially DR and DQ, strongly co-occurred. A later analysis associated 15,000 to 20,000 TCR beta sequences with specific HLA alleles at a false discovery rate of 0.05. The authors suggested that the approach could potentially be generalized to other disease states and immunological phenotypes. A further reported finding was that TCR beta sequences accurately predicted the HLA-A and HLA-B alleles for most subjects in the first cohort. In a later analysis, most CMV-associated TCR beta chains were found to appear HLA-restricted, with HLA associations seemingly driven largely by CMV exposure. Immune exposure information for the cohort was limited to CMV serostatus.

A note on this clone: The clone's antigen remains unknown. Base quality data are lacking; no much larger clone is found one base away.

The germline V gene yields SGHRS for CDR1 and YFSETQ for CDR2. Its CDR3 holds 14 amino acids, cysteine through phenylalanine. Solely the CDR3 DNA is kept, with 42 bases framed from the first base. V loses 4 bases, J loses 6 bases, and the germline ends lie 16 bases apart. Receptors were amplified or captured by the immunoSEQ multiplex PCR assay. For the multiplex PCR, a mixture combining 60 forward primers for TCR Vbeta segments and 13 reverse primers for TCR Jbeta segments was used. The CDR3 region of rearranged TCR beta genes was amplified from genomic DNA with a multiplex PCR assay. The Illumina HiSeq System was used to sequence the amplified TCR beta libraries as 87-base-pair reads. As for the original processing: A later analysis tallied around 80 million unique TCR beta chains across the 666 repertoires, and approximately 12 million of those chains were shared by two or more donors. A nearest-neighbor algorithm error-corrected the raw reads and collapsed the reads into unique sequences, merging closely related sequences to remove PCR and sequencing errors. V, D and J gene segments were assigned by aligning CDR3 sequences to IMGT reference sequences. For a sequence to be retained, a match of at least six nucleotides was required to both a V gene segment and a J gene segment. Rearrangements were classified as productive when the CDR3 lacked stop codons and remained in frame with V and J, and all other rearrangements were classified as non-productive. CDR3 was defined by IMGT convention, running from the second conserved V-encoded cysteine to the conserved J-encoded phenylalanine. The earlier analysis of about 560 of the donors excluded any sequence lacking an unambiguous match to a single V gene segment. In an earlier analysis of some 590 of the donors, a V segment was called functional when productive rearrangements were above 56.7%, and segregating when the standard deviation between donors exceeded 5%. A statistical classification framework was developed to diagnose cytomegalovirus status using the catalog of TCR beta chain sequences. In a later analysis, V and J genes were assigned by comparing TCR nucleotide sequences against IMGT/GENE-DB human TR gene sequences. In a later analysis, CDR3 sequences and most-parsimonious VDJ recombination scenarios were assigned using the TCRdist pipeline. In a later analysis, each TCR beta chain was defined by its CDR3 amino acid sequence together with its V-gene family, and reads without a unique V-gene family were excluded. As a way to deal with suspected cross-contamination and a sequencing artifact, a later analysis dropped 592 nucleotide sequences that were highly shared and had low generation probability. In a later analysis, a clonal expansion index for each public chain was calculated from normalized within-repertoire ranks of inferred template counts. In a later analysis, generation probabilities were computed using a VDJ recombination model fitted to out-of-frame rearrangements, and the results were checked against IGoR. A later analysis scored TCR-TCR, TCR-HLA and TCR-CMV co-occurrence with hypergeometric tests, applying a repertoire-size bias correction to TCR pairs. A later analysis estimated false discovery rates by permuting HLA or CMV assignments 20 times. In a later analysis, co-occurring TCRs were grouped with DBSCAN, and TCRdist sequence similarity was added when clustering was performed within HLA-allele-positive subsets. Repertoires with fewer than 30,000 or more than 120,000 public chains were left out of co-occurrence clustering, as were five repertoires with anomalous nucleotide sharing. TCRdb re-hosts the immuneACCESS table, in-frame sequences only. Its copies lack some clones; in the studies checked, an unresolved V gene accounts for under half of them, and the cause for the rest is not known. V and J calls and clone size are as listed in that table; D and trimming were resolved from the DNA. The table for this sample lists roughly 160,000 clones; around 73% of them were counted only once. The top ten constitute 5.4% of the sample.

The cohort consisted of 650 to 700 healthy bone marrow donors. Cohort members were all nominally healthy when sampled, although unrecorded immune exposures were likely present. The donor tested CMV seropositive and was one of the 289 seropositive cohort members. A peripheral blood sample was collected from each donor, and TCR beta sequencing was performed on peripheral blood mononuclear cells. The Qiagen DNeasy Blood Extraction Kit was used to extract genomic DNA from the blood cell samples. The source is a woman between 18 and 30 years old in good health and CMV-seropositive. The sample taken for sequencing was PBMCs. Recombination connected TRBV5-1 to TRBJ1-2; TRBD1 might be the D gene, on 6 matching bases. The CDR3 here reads CASSLQQGINGYTF. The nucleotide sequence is TGCGCCAGCAGCCTCCAACAGGGCATCAATGGCTACACCTTC.